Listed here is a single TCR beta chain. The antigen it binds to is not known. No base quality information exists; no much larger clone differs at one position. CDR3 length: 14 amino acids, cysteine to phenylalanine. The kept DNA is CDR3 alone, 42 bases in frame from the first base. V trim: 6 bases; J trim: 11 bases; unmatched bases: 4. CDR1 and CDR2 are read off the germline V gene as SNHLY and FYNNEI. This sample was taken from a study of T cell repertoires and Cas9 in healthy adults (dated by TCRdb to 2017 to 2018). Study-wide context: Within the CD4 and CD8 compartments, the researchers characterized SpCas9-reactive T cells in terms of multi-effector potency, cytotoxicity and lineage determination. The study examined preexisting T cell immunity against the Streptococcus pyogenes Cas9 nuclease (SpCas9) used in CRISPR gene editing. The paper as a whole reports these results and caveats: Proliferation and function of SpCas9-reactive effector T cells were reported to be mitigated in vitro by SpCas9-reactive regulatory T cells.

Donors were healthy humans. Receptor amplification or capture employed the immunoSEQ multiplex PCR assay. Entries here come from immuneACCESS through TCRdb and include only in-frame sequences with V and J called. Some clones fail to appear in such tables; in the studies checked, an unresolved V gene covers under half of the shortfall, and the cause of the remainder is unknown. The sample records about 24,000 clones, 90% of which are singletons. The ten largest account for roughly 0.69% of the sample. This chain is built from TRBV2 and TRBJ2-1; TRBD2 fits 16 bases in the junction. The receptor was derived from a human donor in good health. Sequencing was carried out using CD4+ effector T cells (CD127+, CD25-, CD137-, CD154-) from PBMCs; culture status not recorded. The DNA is TGTGCCAGCAGGGAGGGACTAGCGGGGGGGAAGCAGTTCTTC. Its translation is CASREGLAGGKQFF.